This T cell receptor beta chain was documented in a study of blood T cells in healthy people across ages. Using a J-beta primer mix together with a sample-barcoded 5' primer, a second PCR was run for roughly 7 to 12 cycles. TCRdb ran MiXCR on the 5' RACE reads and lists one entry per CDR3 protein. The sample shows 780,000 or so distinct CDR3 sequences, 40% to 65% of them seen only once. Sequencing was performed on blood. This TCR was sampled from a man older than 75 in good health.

DNA for the CDR3: TGTGCCAGCAGTTTCCTGAGGAACACCGGGGAGCTGTTTTTT. Translated, it gives CASSFLRNTGELFF. The chain has TRBV12-3 or TRBV12-4 and TRBJ2-2; D gene unclear. Trimming removed 3 bases from V and 1 base from J, with 6 bases in between. The CDR3 covers 14 residues.